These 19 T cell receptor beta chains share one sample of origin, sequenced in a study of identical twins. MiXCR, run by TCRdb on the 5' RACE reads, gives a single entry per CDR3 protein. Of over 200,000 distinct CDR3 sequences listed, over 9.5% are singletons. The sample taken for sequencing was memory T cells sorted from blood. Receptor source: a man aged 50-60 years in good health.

The CDR3 protein is CASSLAADYEQYF. CDR3 coding DNA: TGTGCCAGCAGCTTAGCTGCCGACTACGAGCAGTACTTC. V is TRBV7-2 and J is TRBJ2-7; D is unresolved. This CDR3 has 13 amino acids. Germline V lookup: CDR1 SGHTA, CDR2 FQGNSA. Trimming took off 0 bases at V and 3 bases at J, with 6 bases between the two ends.

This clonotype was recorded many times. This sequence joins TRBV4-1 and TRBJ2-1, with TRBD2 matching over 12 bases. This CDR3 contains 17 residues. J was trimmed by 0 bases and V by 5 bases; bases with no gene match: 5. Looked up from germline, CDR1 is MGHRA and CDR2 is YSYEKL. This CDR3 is CASSGTSGFSSYNEQFF. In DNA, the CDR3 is TGCGCCAGCAGCGGGACTAGCGGGTTCAGCTCCTACAATGAGCAGTTCTTC.

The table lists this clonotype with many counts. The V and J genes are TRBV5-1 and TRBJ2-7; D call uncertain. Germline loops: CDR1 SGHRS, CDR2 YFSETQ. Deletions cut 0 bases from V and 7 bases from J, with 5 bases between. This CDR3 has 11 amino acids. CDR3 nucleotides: TGCGCCAGCAGCTTGGTGGGGGAGCAGTACTTC. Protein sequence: CASSLVGEQYF.

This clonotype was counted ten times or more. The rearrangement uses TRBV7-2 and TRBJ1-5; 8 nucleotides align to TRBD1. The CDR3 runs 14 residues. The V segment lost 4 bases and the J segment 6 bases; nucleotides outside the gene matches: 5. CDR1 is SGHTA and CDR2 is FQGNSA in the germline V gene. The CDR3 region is CASSSDRARQPQHF. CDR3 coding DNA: TGTGCCAGCAGCTCGGACAGGGCTCGTCAGCCCCAGCATTTT.

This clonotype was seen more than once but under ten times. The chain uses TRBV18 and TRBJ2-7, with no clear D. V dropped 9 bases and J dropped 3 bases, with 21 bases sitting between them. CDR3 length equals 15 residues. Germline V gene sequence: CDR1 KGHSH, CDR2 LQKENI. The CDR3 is CASSGLDQRNYEQYF. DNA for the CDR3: TGTGCCAGTTCAGGATTAGACCAAAGGAACTACGAGCAGTACTTC.

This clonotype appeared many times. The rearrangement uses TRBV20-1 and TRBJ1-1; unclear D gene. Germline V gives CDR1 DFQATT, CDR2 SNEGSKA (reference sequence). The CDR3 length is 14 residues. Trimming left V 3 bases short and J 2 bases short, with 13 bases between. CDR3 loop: CSARVALSNTEAFF. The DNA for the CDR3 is TGCAGTGCTAGGGTGGCACTTTCAAACACTGAAGCTTTCTTT.

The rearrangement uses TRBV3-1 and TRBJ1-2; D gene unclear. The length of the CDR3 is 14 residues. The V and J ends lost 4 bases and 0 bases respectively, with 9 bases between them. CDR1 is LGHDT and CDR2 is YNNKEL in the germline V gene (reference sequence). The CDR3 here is CASSPPKANYGYTF. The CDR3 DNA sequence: TGTGCCAGCAGCCCCCCCAAAGCTAACTATGGCTACACCTTC.

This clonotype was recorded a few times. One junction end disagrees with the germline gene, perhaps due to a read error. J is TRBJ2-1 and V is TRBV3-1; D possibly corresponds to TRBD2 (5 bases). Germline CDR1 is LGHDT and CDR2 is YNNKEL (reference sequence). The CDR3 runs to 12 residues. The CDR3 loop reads CASSQGSGKLLF. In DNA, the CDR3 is TGTGCCAGCAGCCAAGGGTCCGGGAAGCTCCTCTTC.

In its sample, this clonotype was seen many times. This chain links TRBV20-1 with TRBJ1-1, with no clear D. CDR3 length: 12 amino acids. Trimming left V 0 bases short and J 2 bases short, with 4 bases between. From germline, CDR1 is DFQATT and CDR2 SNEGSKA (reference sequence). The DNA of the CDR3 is TGCAGTGCTAGAGAAGGAAACACTGAAGCTTTCTTT. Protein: CSAREGNTEAFF.

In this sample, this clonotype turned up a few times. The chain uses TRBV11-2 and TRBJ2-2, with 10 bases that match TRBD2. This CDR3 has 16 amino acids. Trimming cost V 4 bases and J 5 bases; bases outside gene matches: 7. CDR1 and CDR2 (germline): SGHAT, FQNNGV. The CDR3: CASSSTLAGSTGELFF. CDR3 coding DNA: TGTGCCAGCAGCTCCACACTAGCGGGAAGTACCGGGGAGCTGTTTTTT.

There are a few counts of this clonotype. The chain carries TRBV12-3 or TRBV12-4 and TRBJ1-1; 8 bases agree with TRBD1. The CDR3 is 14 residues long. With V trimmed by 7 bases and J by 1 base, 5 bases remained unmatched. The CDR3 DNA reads TGTGCCAGCAAAGGACAGGGAGCGAACACTGAAGCTTTCTTT. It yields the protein CASKGQGANTEAFF.

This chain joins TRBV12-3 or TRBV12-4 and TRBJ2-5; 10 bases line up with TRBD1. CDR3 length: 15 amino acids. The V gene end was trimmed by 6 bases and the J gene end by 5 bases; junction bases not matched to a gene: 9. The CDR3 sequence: CASSSTDRGRETQYF. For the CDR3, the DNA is TGTGCCAGCAGCTCCACCGACAGGGGGCGTGAGACCCAGTACTTC.

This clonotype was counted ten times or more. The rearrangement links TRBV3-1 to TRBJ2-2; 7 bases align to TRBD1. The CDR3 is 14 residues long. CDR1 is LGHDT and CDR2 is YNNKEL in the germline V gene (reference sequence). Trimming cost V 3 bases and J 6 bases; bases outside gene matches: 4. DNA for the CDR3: TGTGCCAGCAGCCAGACAGGGATGGCCGGGGAGCTGTTTTTT. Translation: CASSQTGMAGELFF.

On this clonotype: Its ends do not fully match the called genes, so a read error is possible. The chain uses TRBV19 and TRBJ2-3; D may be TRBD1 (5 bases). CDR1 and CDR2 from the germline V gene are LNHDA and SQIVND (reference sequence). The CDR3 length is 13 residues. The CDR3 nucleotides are TGTGCCAGTAGAGACAGCAGCACAGGTACGCAGTATTTT. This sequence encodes CASRDSSTGTQYF.

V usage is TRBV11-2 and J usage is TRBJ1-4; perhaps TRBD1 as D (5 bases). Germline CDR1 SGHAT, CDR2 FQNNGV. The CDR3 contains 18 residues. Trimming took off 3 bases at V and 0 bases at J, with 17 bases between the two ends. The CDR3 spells CASSLDLTGTTTNEKLFF. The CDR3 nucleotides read TGTGCCAGCAGCTTGGATCTAACGGGGACCACAACTAATGAAAAACTGTTTTTT.

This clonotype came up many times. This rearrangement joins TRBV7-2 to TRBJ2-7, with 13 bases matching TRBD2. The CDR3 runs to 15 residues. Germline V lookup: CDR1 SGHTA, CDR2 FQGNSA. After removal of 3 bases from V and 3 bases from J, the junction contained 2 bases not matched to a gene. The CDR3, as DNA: TGTGCCAGCAGCTTTGGGACTAGCGGGAACTACGAGCAGTACTTC. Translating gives CASSFGTSGNYEQYF.

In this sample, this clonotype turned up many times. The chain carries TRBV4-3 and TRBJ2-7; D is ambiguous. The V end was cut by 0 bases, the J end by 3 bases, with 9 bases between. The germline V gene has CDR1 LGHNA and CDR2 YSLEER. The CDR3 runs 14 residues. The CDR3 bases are TGCGCCAGCAGCCAAGACTTGGCCAGCTACGAGCAGTACTTC. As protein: CASSQDLASYEQYF.

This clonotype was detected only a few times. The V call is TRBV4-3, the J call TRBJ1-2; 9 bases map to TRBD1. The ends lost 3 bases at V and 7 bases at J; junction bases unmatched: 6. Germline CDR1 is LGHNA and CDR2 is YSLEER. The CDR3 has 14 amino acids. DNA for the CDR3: TGCGCCAGCAGCCACGGACAGGGGAGCTCTGGCTACACCTTC. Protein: CASSHGQGSSGYTF.

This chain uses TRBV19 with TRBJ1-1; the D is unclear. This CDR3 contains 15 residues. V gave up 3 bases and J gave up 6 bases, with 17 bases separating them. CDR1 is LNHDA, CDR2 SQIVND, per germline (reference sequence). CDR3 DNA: TGTGCCAGTAGTATTGTTCGCCCCCGGGGAGCTGAAGCTTTCTTT. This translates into CASSIVRPRGAEAFF.